This T cell receptor beta chain was obtained from a study of CD8 T cells in Susac syndrome. TCR beta from blood CD8+ and CD4+ T cells was sequenced. The study used treatment-naive patients who had stable or active relapsing-remitting disease as multiple sclerosis controls. FACS enriched CD8+ TEMRA cells, while bulk CD8+ and CD4+ were negatively isolated. Random hexamers were used to reverse transcribe roughly 0.45 to 1 ug of RNA. A multiplex approach, immunoSEQ multiplex PCR, amplified TCR beta CDR3 across 54 Vbeta and 13 Jbeta. One entry per CDR3 protein, called by TCRdb with MiXCR from the immunoSEQ multiplex PCR reads. This table has approximately 200,000 distinct CDR3 sequences, over 90% appearing once. From germline, CDR1 is GTSNPN and CDR2 SVGIG (reference sequence). The CDR3 spans 14 residues. Trimming took 4 bases from V and 0 from J, leaving 12 bases between them.

Sequenced: CD4+ T cells from PBMCs. The V and J genes are TRBV30 and TRBJ1-1; D gene ambiguous. The receptor was derived from a human donor with multiple sclerosis. The CDR3 reads CAWKQVRMNTEAFF. Written as DNA, the CDR3 is TGTGCCTGGAAACAAGTTAGGATGAACACTGAAGCTTTCTTT.